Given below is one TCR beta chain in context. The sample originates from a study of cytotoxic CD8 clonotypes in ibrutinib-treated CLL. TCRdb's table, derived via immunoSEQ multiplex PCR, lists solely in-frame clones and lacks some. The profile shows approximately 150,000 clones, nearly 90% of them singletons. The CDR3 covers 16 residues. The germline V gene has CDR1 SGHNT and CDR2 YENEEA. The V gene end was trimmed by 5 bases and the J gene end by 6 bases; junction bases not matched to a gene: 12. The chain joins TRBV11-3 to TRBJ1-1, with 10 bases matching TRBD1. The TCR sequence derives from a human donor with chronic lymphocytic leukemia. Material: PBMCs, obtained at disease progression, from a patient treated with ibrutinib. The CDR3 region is CASSLTRDRGYSEAFF. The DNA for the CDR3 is TGTGCCAGCAGCCTAACCCGGGACAGGGGATATTCTGAAGCTTTCTTT.